Listed here are 26 T cell receptor beta chains from one sample, sequenced in a study of blood T cell repertoires in COVID-19. Using immunoSEQ multiplex PCR, the repertoire was profiled, and TCRdb retains in-frame clones only, with some absent. The data contain some 180,000 clones, approximately 88% of them singletons. The sample comprised peripheral blood. The receptors originated from a woman aged 40 to 50 with COVID-19, enrolled during active disease.

The V call is TRBV4-1, the J call TRBJ2-3; a possible D gene is TRBD2 (6 bases). The germline gives CDR1 MGHRA, CDR2 YSYEKL. V was clipped by 0 bases and J by 2 bases, with 15 bases between them. This CDR3 region has 17 residues. In nucleotides, the CDR3 is TGCGCCAGCAGCCAAGAAGGGACTTCATATGTCACAGATACGCAGTATTTT. Encoded protein: CASSQEGTSYVTDTQYF.

This chain links TRBV29-1 with TRBJ1-1, with D perhaps TRBD1 (5 bases). The CDR3 has 13 amino acids. The germline CDR1 and CDR2 sequences are SQVTM and ANQGSEA. Trimming took off 5 bases at V and 4 bases at J, with 14 bases between the two ends. CDR3 DNA sequence: TGCAGCGTTCAGGGCCTCCGCCCCACTGAAGCTTTCTTT. It encodes CSVQGLRPTEAFF.

This chain joins TRBV18 and TRBJ1-1, with 10 bases matching TRBD1. This CDR3 has 15 amino acids. The germline CDR1 and CDR2 sequences are KGHSH and LQKENI. The junction had 11 bases not matched to a gene; V was cut back by 8 bases and J by 5 bases. The CDR3 spells CASTETGGRRTEAFF. The CDR3 DNA reads as TGTGCCAGCACCGAGACAGGGGGCCGGAGGACTGAAGCTTTCTTT.

J is TRBJ1-2 and V is TRBV7-3; D remains ambiguous. This CDR3 contains 13 residues. Germline values: CDR1 SGHTA, CDR2 FQGTGA. Trimming stripped 3 bases from V and 3 bases from J, with 8 bases between. The CDR3 sequence is CASSLTADYGYTF. The CDR3 coding sequence is TGTGCCAGCAGCTTGACGGCGGACTATGGCTACACCTTC.

The chain is built from TRBV10-1 and TRBJ1-2; tentative D call: TRBD1 (5 bases). V lost 5 bases and J lost 3, with 22 bases in between. The CDR3 sequence is 17 residues long. Germline CDR1 WNHNN, CDR2 SYGVQD (reference sequence). The CDR3 DNA reads as TGCGCCAGCAGTCCCTGGGGAACACCCAGGGCCCACTATGGCTACACCTTC. This gives the protein CASSPWGTPRAHYGYTF.

J is TRBJ1-2 and V is TRBV12-5; maybe TRBD1 (6 bases). The ends were cut back, 7 bases at V and 5 bases at J, with 14 bases in the middle. The CDR3 contains 13 residues. Germline V gene sequence: CDR1 LGHNT, CDR2 FRNRAP. The CDR3, as DNA: TGTGCTAGTGCCTTTGACCAGGGGTATGGCTACACCTTC. Its translation: CASAFDQGYGYTF.

The chain couples TRBV6-5 to TRBJ2-1; D is unclear. CDR1 and CDR2 (germline): MNHEY, SVGAGI. Trimming took off 7 bases at V and 13 bases at J, with 11 bases between the two ends. The CDR3 runs 10 residues. CDR3 nucleotide sequence: TGTGCCAGCAATTCATCCCCCCAGTTCTTC. This sequence encodes CASNSSPQFF.

The chain employs TRBV19 and TRBJ1-1; D gene uncertain. Germline V gives CDR1 LNHDA, CDR2 SQIVND (reference sequence). This CDR3 has 13 residues. Trimming removed 7 bases at V and 1 base at J, with 10 bases between. The CDR3 is CASTETGNTEAFF. The CDR3, as DNA: TGTGCCAGTACCGAAACCGGGAACACTGAAGCTTTCTTT.

The V gene is TRBV7-9, the J gene TRBJ1-6, with unresolved D. Germline lookup yields CDR1 SEHNR and CDR2 FQNEAQ (reference sequence). Between the trimmed V and J ends, which lost 8 bases and 7 bases, there was a span of 9 bases. The CDR3 runs 12 residues. The DNA for the CDR3 is TGTGCCAGCTCGGAGGACAATTCACCCCTCCACTTT. This sequence encodes CASSEDNSPLHF.

V gene TRBV5-4 combines with J gene TRBJ2-1; 7 positions match TRBD1. The CDR3 is 17 amino acids. V shed 3 bases and J 7 bases; nucleotides not matched to a gene: 16. Germline lookup yields CDR1 SGHNT and CDR2 YYREEE (reference sequence). The CDR3 region is CASSSILFNTGVNEQFF. The CDR3 DNA follows: TGTGCCAGCAGCTCCATCCTTTTCAATACAGGGGTGAATGAGCAGTTCTTC.

The chain employs TRBV14 and TRBJ2-4; 7 nucleotides line up with TRBD1. Trimming cost V 4 bases and J 6 bases; bases outside gene matches: 3. Germline CDR1 reads SGHDN; CDR2 reads FVKESK. This CDR3 is built from 13 residues. CDR3 nucleotide sequence: TGTGCCAGCAGCCGACAGGGTGCAAACATTCAGTACTTC. It yields the protein CASSRQGANIQYF.

The V call is TRBV29-1, the J call TRBJ2-7; D is perhaps TRBD2 (5 bases). The V end lost 0 bases, the J end lost 0 bases, and 9 bases lay between the germline ends. The CDR3 covers 14 residues. In germline, CDR1 is SQVTM, CDR2 ANQGSEA. For the CDR3, the DNA is TGCAGCGTTGAAGATGGCCTAGCCTCCTACGAGCAGTACTTC. Its translation is CSVEDGLASYEQYF.

The chain is built from TRBV7-9 and TRBJ2-5, with 7 bases aligning to TRBD2. The CDR3 length is 15 residues. V was clipped by 6 bases and J by 0 bases; unmatched bases: 7. Germline values: CDR1 SEHNR, CDR2 FQNEAQ (reference sequence). CDR3 residues: CASREEGGNQETQYF. The CDR3 DNA reads as TGTGCCAGCAGAGAGGAGGGAGGGAACCAAGAGACCCAGTACTTC. Drawing the rest from reference TRBV7-9 and TRBJ2-5, the complete variable domain is DTGVSQNPRHKITKRGQNVTFRCDPISEHNRLYWYRQTLGQGPEFLTYFQNEAQLEKSRLLSDRFSAERPKGSFSTLEIQRTEQGDSAMYLCASREEGGNQETQYFGPGTRLLVL.

This clone was detected once. This chain uses TRBV7-8 with TRBJ2-5; tentative D call: TRBD2 (5 bases). The length of the CDR3 is 16 residues. The germline V gene has CDR1 SGHVS and CDR2 FQNEAQ. Trimming cost V 2 bases and J 1 base, with 14 bases left between them. CDR3 in amino acids: CASSLLRGLTQETQYF. CDR3 sequence (DNA): TGTGCCAGCAGCTTATTAAGAGGACTCACCCAAGAGACCCAGTACTTC.

The chain carries TRBV7-8 and TRBJ1-5; D is undetermined. With 2 bases removed from V and 3 bases from J, the gap between germline ends came to 5 bases. CDR1 and CDR2 from the germline V gene are SGHVS and FQNEAQ. This CDR3 is built from 13 residues. This CDR3 reads CASSLQDNQPQHF. The CDR3 nucleotides read TGTGCCAGCAGCTTACAGGACAATCAGCCCCAGCATTTT. The full variable domain, completed using reference TRBV7-8 and TRBJ1-5, is GAGVSQSPRYKVAKRGQDVALRCDPISGHVSLFWYQQALGQGPEFLTYFQNEAQLDKSGLPSDRFFAERPEGSVSTLKIQRTQQEDSAVYLCASSLQDNQPQHFGDGTRLSIL.

This clone appeared once. The V call is TRBV6-5, the J call TRBJ2-2, with D possibly matching TRBD2 (5 bases). This CDR3 comprises 12 residues. With 8 bases removed from V and 7 bases from J, the gap between germline ends came to 11 bases. The germline V gene has CDR1 MNHEY and CDR2 SVGAGI. The CDR3 sequence: CASQVGDGELFF. CDR3 in DNA: TGTGCCAGCCAGGTCGGGGACGGGGAGCTGTTTTTT.

The rearrangement links TRBV4-1 to TRBJ2-3; D is perhaps TRBD2 (6 bases). The germline V gene has CDR1 MGHRA and CDR2 YSYEKL. V dropped 1 base and J dropped 0 bases, with 17 bases sitting between them. The CDR3 consists of 18 residues. The CDR3 region has the DNA TGCGCCAGCAGCCAAGTTAGGTTCGGCGGGACTAGCACAGATACGCAGTATTTT. Protein: CASSQVRFGGTSTDTQYF.

The chain recombines TRBV27 with TRBJ2-7; a weak D match, TRBD1 (5 bases). Trimming removed 5 bases from V and 0 bases from J, with 11 bases in between. Germline V gives CDR1 MNHEY, CDR2 SMNVEV (reference sequence). The CDR3 extends over 14 amino acids. The DNA for the CDR3 is TGTGCCAGCAGTCCGACAGACTTCTCCTACGAGCAGTACTTC. It is translated as CASSPTDFSYEQYF.

The chain couples TRBV19 to TRBJ2-7, with D possibly matching TRBD1 (5 bases). V shed 3 bases and J shed 2 bases, with 14 bases lying between them. Germline-derived CDR1 and CDR2 are LNHDA and SQIVND (reference sequence). The CDR3 is 15 amino acids. CDR3 region: CASSISPRAAYEQYF. The CDR3 coding sequence is TGTGCCAGTAGTATCTCTCCCAGGGCGGCCTACGAGCAGTACTTC. The full variable domain, its missing parts supplied by reference TRBV19 and TRBJ2-7, is DGGITQSPKYLFRKEGQNVTLSCEQNLNHDAMYWYRQDPGQGLRLIYYSQIVNDFQKGDIAEGYSVSREKKESFPLTVTSAQKNPTAFYLCASSISPRAAYEQYFGPGTRLTVT.

This clone was seen once. The chain has TRBV5-6 and TRBJ2-5, with a tentative D call TRBD1 (6 bases). The ends were cut back, 4 bases at V and 10 bases at J, with 14 bases in the middle. The CDR3 contains 12 residues. Germline assignment: CDR1 SGHDT and CDR2 YYEEEE. The CDR3 spells CASSHPTGLQYF. The CDR3 DNA is TGTGCCAGCAGCCACCCGACAGGACTCCAGTACTTC.

This clone was seen only once. V is TRBV28 and J is TRBJ1-1; D is unclear. The CDR3 has 15 residues. Trimming removed 6 bases at V and 5 bases at J, with 19 bases between. Germline values: CDR1 MDHEN, CDR2 SYDVKM. For the CDR3, the DNA is TGTGCCAGCAGCCCCCGGGTCTCGGGAAGGACTGAAGCTTTCTTT. This translates into CASSPRVSGRTEAFF.

J is TRBJ1-5 and V is TRBV27; 7 bases agree with TRBD1. CDR3 length: 14 amino acids. V trimming: 5 bases; J trimming: 7 bases; junction bases outside the gene matches: 8. Germline V gene lookup returns CDR1 MNHEY and CDR2 SMNVEV (reference sequence). The CDR3 DNA follows: TGTGCCAGCAGTGTCGACAGGGTGGGACAGCCCCAGCATTTT. Translated: CASSVDRVGQPQHF.

This chain connects TRBV11-2 to TRBJ2-7; 8 nucleotides match TRBD1. In germline, CDR1 is SGHAT, CDR2 FQNNGV. J lost 0 bases, V lost 8 bases, and 6 bases had no gene match. The CDR3 has 14 amino acids. CDR3 sequence: CASRGTGISYEQYF. In DNA, the CDR3 is TGTGCCAGCCGGGGGACAGGCATCTCCTACGAGCAGTACTTC. Full variable domain (outside the CDR3, taken from reference TRBV11-2 and TRBJ2-7): EAGVAQSPRYKIIEKRQSVAFWCNPISGHATLYWYQQILGQGPKLLIQFQNNGVVDDSQLPKDRFSAERLKGVDSTLKIQPAKLEDSAVYLCASRGTGISYEQYFGPGTRLTVT.

This chain connects TRBV5-4 to TRBJ2-7, with D hard to call. Germline V gene data show CDR1 as SGHNT and CDR2 as YYREEE (reference sequence). The CDR3 has 11 amino acids. The V and J ends lost 4 bases and 6 bases respectively, with 8 bases between them. CDR3: CASSVGLEQYF. The CDR3 DNA is TGTGCCAGCAGCGTTGGGCTCGAGCAGTACTTC.

The genes are TRBV18 and TRBJ1-4; no definite D call. Trimming pared 0 bases from V and 8 bases from J, leaving 16 bases between. Germline V lookup: CDR1 KGHSH, CDR2 LQKENI. The length of the CDR3 is 16 residues. The CDR3 nucleotides read TGTGCCAGCTCACCACCGGGTGCGGGAGTGTTGGAAAAACTGTTTTTT. It yields the protein CASSPPGAGVLEKLFF.

The genes are TRBV2 and TRBJ1-6; D ambiguous. With 8 bases removed from V and 15 bases from J, the gap between germline ends came to 20 bases. CDR1 and CDR2 from the germline V gene are SNHLY and FYNNEI. The length of the CDR3 is 13 residues. The CDR3 is CASGPEGTTILHF. The CDR3 DNA sequence: TGTGCCAGCGGGCCGGAGGGTACGACAATCCTCCACTTT.